This T cell receptor (beta chain) is from a study of blood T cell repertoires in COVID-19. Trimming at V came to 3 bases and at J to 4 bases, leaving 8 bases not matched to a gene. Germline V lookup: CDR1 MDHEN, CDR2 SYDVKM. The CDR3 runs to 15 residues. Sequencing used immunoSEQ multiplex PCR; TCRdb keeps in-frame clones, though not all of them. The table lists roughly 280,000 clones, about 88% of them singletons. This TCR came from a young man with active or convalescent COVID-19. The sample taken for sequencing was peripheral blood. The chain couples TRBV28 to TRBJ1-2, with 7 bases aligning to TRBD1. The CDR3, as DNA: TGTGCCAGCAGTTTCTCAAGGACAGGCGTCTATGGCTACACCTTC. Residues: CASSFSRTGVYGYTF.